The present T cell receptor beta chain was sequenced within a study of blood T cell repertoires in COVID-19. Overall study: Both acute and convalescent COVID-19 samples were obtained from the United States, Italy and Spain. Sample material is recorded as cDNA or gDNA derived from T cells, B-cell-depleted T cells, or PBMCs.

This clone was detected once. The CDR3 runs to 15 residues. V lost 4 bases and J 2 bases, leaving 9 bases between the germline ends. In germline, CDR1 is MNHEY, CDR2 SMNVEV (reference sequence). Per the authors' pipeline: Amplification with reference gene primers provided the estimates of nucleated cell counts. The data were produced by immunoSEQ multiplex PCR, yet TCRdb's version contains in-frame clones alone and is incomplete. The DNA gave D and trimming, while V, J and clone size come from that table. This table has 75,000 to 100,000 clones, around 87% appearing once. The receptor comes from a human donor with acute or convalescent COVID-19. The donor label of this sample is uncertain. The source material was peripheral blood. The chain combines TRBV27 with TRBJ1-6, with unresolved D. In DNA, the CDR3 is TGTGCCAGCAGTTACGGCGGGGCCTATAATTCACCCCTCCACTTT. This codes for CASSYGGAYNSPLHF.